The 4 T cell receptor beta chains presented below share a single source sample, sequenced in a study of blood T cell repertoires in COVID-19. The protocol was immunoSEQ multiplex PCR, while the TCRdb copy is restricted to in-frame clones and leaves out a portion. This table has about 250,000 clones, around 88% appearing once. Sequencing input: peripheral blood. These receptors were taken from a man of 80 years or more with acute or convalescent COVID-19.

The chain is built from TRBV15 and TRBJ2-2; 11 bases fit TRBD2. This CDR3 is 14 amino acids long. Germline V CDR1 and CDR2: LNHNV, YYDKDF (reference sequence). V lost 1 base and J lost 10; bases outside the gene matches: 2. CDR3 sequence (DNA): TGTGCCACCAGCAGAGGACTAGCGGGATTGGAGCTGTTTTTT. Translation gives CATSRGLAGLELFF.

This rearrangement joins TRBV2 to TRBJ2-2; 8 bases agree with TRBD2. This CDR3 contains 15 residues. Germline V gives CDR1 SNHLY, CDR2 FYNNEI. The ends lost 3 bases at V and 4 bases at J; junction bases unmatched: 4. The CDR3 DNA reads TGTGCCAGCAGTGACTCTAGCGGGTTCACCGGGGAGCTGTTTTTT. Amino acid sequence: CASSDSSGFTGELFF. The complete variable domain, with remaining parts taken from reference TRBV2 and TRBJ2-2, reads EPEVTQTPSHQVTQMGQEVILRCVPISNHLYFYWYRQILGQKVEFLVSFYNNEISEKSEIFDDQFSVERPDGSNFTLKIRSTKLEDSAMYFCASSDSSGFTGELFFGEGSRLTVL.

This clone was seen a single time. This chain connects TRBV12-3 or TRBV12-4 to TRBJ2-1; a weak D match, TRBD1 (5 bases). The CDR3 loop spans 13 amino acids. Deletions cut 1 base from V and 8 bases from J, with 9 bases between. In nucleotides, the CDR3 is TGTGCCAGCAGTTTAGTCCAGGGTTATGAGCAGTTCTTC. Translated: CASSLVQGYEQFF.

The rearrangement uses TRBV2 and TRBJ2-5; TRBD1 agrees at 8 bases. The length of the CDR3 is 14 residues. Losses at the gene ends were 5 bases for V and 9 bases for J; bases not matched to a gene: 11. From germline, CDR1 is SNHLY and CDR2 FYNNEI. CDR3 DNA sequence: TGTGCCAGCAGTCCAGGGGGCCCTATTGGGGCCCAGTACTTC. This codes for CASSPGGPIGAQYF.